This TCR beta chain was retrieved from a study of beta chain features in type 1 diabetes. This clone was seen more than once but under ten times. Expressed TCRB transcripts were sequenced after all isolated RNA was converted to cDNA. Method: immunoSEQ multiplex PCR; TCRdb's copy keeps in-frame clones and lacks some. The sample lists under 200,000 clones, 8.1% occurring once. The sample was central memory CD4+ T cells from blood. The receptor was isolated from a young man in good health.

The CDR3 nucleotides read TGCAGCGTCGTATCAGGCCTCCATCGGACAGATACGCAGTATTTT. Translating it yields CSVVSGLHRTDTQYF. This chain joins TRBV29-1 and TRBJ2-3, with unresolved D. The CDR3 is 15 amino acids. V lost 6 bases and J 3 bases, leaving 19 bases between the germline ends. CDR1 and CDR2 from the germline V gene are SQVTM and ANQGSEA.